The 23 T cell receptor beta chains below were found in one sample sequenced in a study of cytomegalovirus exposure and HLA in healthy donors. The PCR employed 60 Vbeta primers together with 13 Jbeta primers. Sequenced by immunoSEQ multiplex PCR; TCRdb stores in-frame clones only, minus some. Altogether some 150,000 clones are present, over 60% being singletons, with the ten largest covering 6.5% to 7%. Sequencing was carried out using PBMCs. These receptor sequences come from a man aged 40-55 years in good health and CMV-seropositive.

The chain employs TRBV27 and TRBJ2-1; 7 bases line up with TRBD1. Germline V gives CDR1 MNHEY, CDR2 SMNVEV (reference sequence). J was trimmed by 4 bases and V by 9 bases; bases with no gene match: 12. The CDR3 has 15 amino acids. In nucleotides, the CDR3 is TGTGCCAGTTCCTATCGAGGGACAGAGTACAATGAGCAGTTCTTC. Translating gives CASSYRGTEYNEQFF.

This chain uses TRBV7-2 with TRBJ2-3, with D perhaps TRBD1 (5 bases). In germline, CDR1 is SGHTA, CDR2 FQGNSA. The CDR3 totals 18 residues. Trimming removed 2 bases at V and 1 base at J, with 19 bases between. As DNA, the CDR3 is TGTGCCAGCAGCTTACCGGCAGGGAAAATCCTGGGCACAGATACGCAGTATTTT. Translated: CASSLPAGKILGTDTQYF.

The rearrangement links TRBV7-9 to TRBJ1-2; 7 bases agree with TRBD1. The CDR3 loop spans 14 amino acids. V lost 1 base and J lost 4; bases outside the gene matches: 3. Looked up from germline, CDR1 is SEHNR and CDR2 is FQNEAQ (reference sequence). DNA for the CDR3: TGTGCCAGCAGCTTAGGACAGGGCCTCTATGGCTACACCTTC. Encoded protein: CASSLGQGLYGYTF.

J is TRBJ1-1 and V is TRBV5-5, with D tentatively TRBD1 (5 bases). There are 15 residues in the CDR3. Trimming removed 1 base at V and 0 bases at J, with 10 bases between. Germline CDR1 SGHKS, CDR2 YYEKEE (reference sequence). The CDR3 reads CASSLSPGVNTEAFF. The CDR3 DNA is TGTGCCAGCAGCTTGTCTCCGGGGGTGAACACTGAAGCTTTCTTT.

The gene calls are TRBV5-4 and TRBJ2-3, with 9 bases lining up with TRBD2. This CDR3 spans 18 amino acids. The germline gives CDR1 SGHNT, CDR2 YYREEE (reference sequence). After removal of 0 bases from V and 1 base from J, the junction contained 9 bases not matched to a gene. CDR3 residues: CASSLGALAGFRTDTQYF. The CDR3 DNA is TGTGCCAGCAGCTTGGGTGCTCTAGCGGGATTCCGCACAGATACGCAGTATTTT.

This clone was found a few times. CDR3: CASSYPAGGMNNEQFF. The CDR3 DNA reads as TGTGCCAGCAGCTACCCAGCGGGGGGTATGAACAATGAGCAGTTCTTC. This sequence joins TRBV7-2 and TRBJ2-1; 9 bases match TRBD2. After removal of 4 bases from V and 5 bases from J, the junction contained 9 bases not matched to a gene. From germline, CDR1 is SGHTA and CDR2 FQGNSA. The CDR3 consists of 16 residues.

The chain has TRBV5-4 and TRBJ1-1, with 9 bases that match TRBD1. Germline V gene lookup returns CDR1 SGHNT and CDR2 YYREEE (reference sequence). The CDR3 consists of 15 residues. J was trimmed by 4 bases and V by 1 base; bases with no gene match: 5. As DNA, the CDR3 is TGTGCCAGCAGCTTGCAGGACAGGGGTTCCACTGAAGCTTTCTTT. It yields the protein CASSLQDRGSTEAFF.

CDR3 sequence: CASSSRDTQYF. DNA for the CDR3: TGTGCCAGCAGCTCTAGAGATACGCAGTATTTT. The chain is built from TRBV11-2 and TRBJ2-3; D is uncertain. Germline V CDR1 and CDR2: SGHAT, FQNNGV. The CDR3 extends over 11 amino acids. V gave up 4 bases and J gave up 5 bases, with 4 bases separating them.

The genes are TRBV7-9 and TRBJ2-2; TRBD1 matches 8 bases. Losses at the gene ends were 5 bases for V and 1 base for J; bases not matched to a gene: 6. The length of the CDR3 is 16 residues. CDR1 is SEHNR, CDR2 FQNEAQ, per germline (reference sequence). The CDR3 sequence is CASSLRQGWNTGELFF. In DNA, the CDR3 is TGTGCCAGCAGCCTAAGACAGGGGTGGAACACCGGGGAGCTGTTTTTT.

The V call is TRBV19, the J call TRBJ2-3, with 7 nucleotides matching TRBD1. Germline values: CDR1 LNHDA, CDR2 SQIVND (reference sequence). This CDR3 spans 15 amino acids. V dropped 6 bases and J dropped 3; count of bases not matched to a gene: 9. CDR3 loop: CASRPPTGLTDTQYF. The CDR3 DNA reads TGTGCCAGTAGGCCACCGACAGGGTTGACAGATACGCAGTATTTT. Complete variable domain (other parts from reference TRBV19 and TRBJ2-3): DGGITQSPKYLFRKEGQNVTLSCEQNLNHDAMYWYRQDPGQGLRLIYYSQIVNDFQKGDIAEGYSVSREKKESFPLTVTSAQKNPTAFYLCASRPPTGLTDTQYFGPGTRLTVL.

The CDR3 nucleotides read TGTGCCAGCAGTTCGGACAGTAGCATGAACACTGAAGCTTTCTTT. This translates into CASSSDSSMNTEAFF. The chain has TRBV27 and TRBJ1-1; weak D call: TRBD1 (6 bases). CDR3 length: 15 amino acids. CDR1 is MNHEY, CDR2 SMNVEV, per germline (reference sequence). Trimming left V 4 bases short and J 0 bases short, with 12 bases between.

V usage is TRBV5-1 and J usage is TRBJ2-7, with TRBD1 as a possible D gene (6 bases). CDR1 is SGHRS, CDR2 YFSETQ, per germline. This CDR3 comprises 14 residues. Trimming took off 3 bases at V and 1 base at J, with 11 bases between the two ends. CDR3 sequence: CASSSGQFSYEQYF. The CDR3 DNA is TGCGCCAGCAGCTCAGGACAGTTTTCCTACGAGCAGTACTTC. Combining the CDR3 with reference TRBV5-1 and TRBJ2-7 gives the whole variable domain KAGVTQTPRYLIKTRGQQVTLSCSPISGHRSVSWYQQTPGQGLQFLFEYFSETQRNKGNFPGRFSGRQFSNSRSEMNVSTLELGDSALYLCASSSGQFSYEQYFGPGTRLTVT.

The chain joins TRBV5-4 to TRBJ1-2; 8 nucleotides line up with TRBD1. CDR3 length: 17 residues. Germline V gene sequence: CDR1 SGHNT, CDR2 YYREEE (reference sequence). After removal of 1 base from V and 8 bases from J, the junction contained 16 bases not matched to a gene. CDR3 loop: CASSLRRMAGGVEGYTF. CDR3 coding DNA: TGTGCCAGCAGCTTGCGTAGAATGGCAGGGGGCGTCGAAGGCTACACCTTC. The variable domain in full, with the rest retrieved from reference TRBV5-4 and TRBJ1-2, is ETGVTQSPTHLIKTRGQQVTLRCSSQSGHNTVSWYQQALGQGPQFIFQYYREEENGRGNFPPRFSGLQFPNYSSELNVNALELDDSALYLCASSLRRMAGGVEGYTFGSGTRLTVV.

The rearrangement links TRBV29-1 to TRBJ1-3; possible D gene TRBD1, 5 bases. CDR3 length: 15 residues. With 5 bases removed from V and 0 bases from J, the gap between germline ends came to 14 bases. The germline V gene encodes CDR1 SQVTM and CDR2 ANQGSEA. CDR3 region: CSVHWDGSSGNTIYF. The CDR3, as DNA: TGCAGCGTTCATTGGGACGGGAGCTCTGGAAACACCATATATTTT.

This clone was counted between two and nine times. The V call is TRBV18, the J call TRBJ2-7; 9 bases match TRBD1. J was trimmed by 8 bases and V by 3 bases; bases with no gene match: 8. Germline CDR1 is KGHSH and CDR2 is LQKENI. This CDR3 region has 14 residues. The CDR3 protein is CASSPWGQGDQQYF. The DNA for the CDR3 is TGTGCCAGCTCACCTTGGGGACAGGGAGACCAGCAGTACTTC. Based on the CDR3 plus reference TRBV18 and TRBJ2-7, the full variable domain is NAGVMQNPRHLVRRRGQEARLRCSPMKGHSHVYWYRQLPEEGLKFMVYLQKENIIDESGMPKERFSAEFPKEGPSILRIQQVVRGDSAAYFCASSPWGQGDQQYFGPGTRLTVT.

V is TRBV11-2 and J is TRBJ2-7; weak D call: TRBD2 (6 bases). CDR1 and CDR2 (germline): SGHAT, FQNNGV. CDR3 length: 15 residues. V dropped 3 bases and J dropped 2 bases, with 14 bases sitting between them. The CDR3 sequence: CASSLAGLTPYEQYF. The DNA for the CDR3 is TGTGCCAGCAGCTTGGCAGGACTAACCCCCTACGAGCAGTACTTC.

The gene calls are TRBV7-2 and TRBJ2-2; D is undetermined. The CDR3 sequence is 14 residues long. CDR1 is SGHTA, CDR2 FQGNSA, per germline. V lost 3 bases and J lost 1, with 6 bases in between. The CDR3 DNA reads TGTGCCAGCAGCTTCAGATTGAACACCGGGGAGCTGTTTTTT. This encodes CASSFRLNTGELFF.

J is TRBJ1-1 and V is TRBV13; TRBD1 might be the D (6 bases). Germline V CDR1 and CDR2: PRHDT, FYEKMQ (reference sequence). This CDR3 is built from 12 residues. V was trimmed by 10 bases and J by 5 bases, leaving 14 bases between them. The CDR3 DNA is TGTGCCACCGCACAGAGGGGGACTGAAGCTTTCTTT. Its translation: CATAQRGTEAFF.

The chain combines TRBV7-2 with TRBJ1-1, with D tentatively TRBD1 (5 bases). The CDR3 spans 15 residues. The germline V gene has CDR1 SGHTA and CDR2 FQGNSA. Trimming removed 5 bases at V and 9 bases at J, with 22 bases between. CDR3 coding DNA: TGTGCCAGCAGCCCTTCGCGTGCGGGGGTAGGGAAAGCTTTCTTT. Its protein product is CASSPSRAGVGKAFF. Supplemented by reference TRBV7-2 and TRBJ1-1, the full variable domain reads GAGVSQSPSNKVTEKGKDVELRCDPISGHTALYWYRQSLGQGLEFLIYFQGNSAPDKSGLPSDRFSAERTGGSVSTLTIQRTQQEDSAVYLCASSPSRAGVGKAFFGQGTRLTVV.

The V gene is TRBV9, the J gene TRBJ2-2; 9 bases map to TRBD1. Germline V lookup: CDR1 SGDLS, CDR2 YYNGEE. The CDR3 runs 15 residues. After removal of 3 bases from V and 3 bases from J, the junction contained 3 bases not matched to a gene. The CDR3 protein is CASSDRTGDTGELFF. The CDR3 DNA reads TGTGCCAGCAGCGACCGGACAGGGGACACCGGGGAGCTGTTTTTT.

The chain combines TRBV6-1 with TRBJ2-7; 8 bases fit TRBD1. Germline V gene data show CDR1 as MNHNS and CDR2 as SASEGT. This CDR3 has 15 amino acids. V dropped 1 base and J dropped 3; count of bases not matched to a gene: 5. The chain's CDR3 is CASSEGGQGGYEQYF. The CDR3 bases are TGTGCCAGCAGTGAAGGAGGACAGGGAGGCTACGAGCAGTACTTC.

This chain links TRBV28 with TRBJ1-2; 9 positions match TRBD1. This CDR3 has 14 residues. CDR1 is MDHEN and CDR2 is SYDVKM in the germline V gene. Trimming removed 2 bases from V and 4 bases from J; junction bases left unmatched: 2. DNA for the CDR3: TGTGCCAGCAGTTTACCGGGACAGGGCTATGGCTACACCTTC. Translating gives CASSLPGQGYGYTF.

CDR3 coding DNA: TGCGCCAGCAGCCCCGGACTAGCGGGCGTTACCGGGGAGCTGTTTTTT. This sequence encodes CASSPGLAGVTGELFF. The chain carries TRBV5-1 and TRBJ2-2; 11 bases fit TRBD2. The CDR3 is made up of 16 amino acids. Germline trimming cut 4 bases from V and 5 bases from J; bases unmatched to any gene: 7. Germline lookup yields CDR1 SGHRS and CDR2 YFSETQ.